The 21 T cell receptor beta chains presented below share a single source sample, sequenced in a study of T-cell reconstitution after alpha-beta-depleted transplantation in children. A TCRbeta library incorporating unique molecular identifiers was prepared. Each CDR3 protein is one row after TCRdb ran MiXCR on the PCR reads. The sample consists of 350,000 to 500,000 distinct CDR3 sequences, approximately 41% of them appearing once. The input for sequencing was PBMCs, taken before TCRalphabeta/CD19-depleted stem cell transplant. The receptors originated from a girl under 10 years old with aplastic anemia, due to receive a stem cell transplant.

The chain joins TRBV29-1 to TRBJ2-6; a possible D gene is TRBD1 (6 bases). Germline V gene lookup returns CDR1 SQVTM and CDR2 ANQGSEA. V was clipped by 7 bases and J by 4 bases, with 11 bases between them. The CDR3 runs 13 residues. The DNA of the CDR3 is TGCAGCGCCGGGACAAACGGGGCCAACGTCCTGACTTTC. Residues: CSAGTNGANVLTF.

This chain uses TRBV6-5 with TRBJ2-4; 7 positions agree with TRBD2. The length of the CDR3 is 16 residues. In germline, CDR1 is MNHEY, CDR2 SVGAGI. After removal of 0 bases from V and 3 bases from J, the junction contained 5 bases not matched to a gene. The CDR3 spells CASSYSRRGFKNIQYF. CDR3 nucleotides: TGTGCCAGCAGTTACTCGAGGCGGGGGTTCAAAAACATTCAGTACTTC.

V gene TRBV5-1 combines with J gene TRBJ2-7; 8 nucleotides agree with TRBD2. The CDR3 covers 14 residues. CDR1 and CDR2 (germline): SGHRS, YFSETQ. V gave up 2 bases and J gave up 6 bases; unmatched junction bases: 7. CDR3 in DNA: TGCGCCAGCAGCTTCACGGGACTAGTTGTCGAGCAGTACTTC. Amino acid sequence: CASSFTGLVVEQYF.

This sequence joins TRBV7-9 and TRBJ2-3; 7 nucleotides agree with TRBD2. The CDR3 sequence is 16 residues long. V gave up 0 bases and J gave up 6 bases; unmatched junction bases: 9. Germline values: CDR1 SEHNR, CDR2 FQNEAQ (reference sequence). The CDR3 spells CASSLAGDYSLDTQYF. In DNA, the CDR3 is TGTGCCAGCAGCTTAGCTGGGGACTATTCCTTGGATACGCAGTATTTT.

V and J are TRBV11-2 and TRBJ1-5; D is unresolved. The germline V gene encodes CDR1 SGHAT and CDR2 FQNNGV. The V gene lost 3 bases and the J gene lost 3 bases, with 9 bases spanning the gap. This CDR3 has 14 amino acids. Written as DNA, the CDR3 is TGTGCCAGCAGCTTTTACGGAGTCAATCAGCCCCAGCATTTT. It yields the protein CASSFYGVNQPQHF. Variable domain in full (rest from reference TRBV11-2 and TRBJ1-5): EAGVAQSPRYKIIEKRQSVAFWCNPISGHATLYWYQQILGQGPKLLIQFQNNGVVDDSQLPKDRFSAERLKGVDSTLKIQPAKLEDSAVYLCASSFYGVNQPQHFGDGTRLSIL.

The V and J genes are TRBV12-3 or TRBV12-4 and TRBJ1-1; no clear D gene. This CDR3 is 17 amino acids long. Trimming shortened V by 2 bases and J by 0 bases, and 16 bases separated the two germline ends. This CDR3 reads CASSLPSAGNMNTEAFF. The CDR3 DNA follows: TGTGCCAGCAGTTTACCGTCGGCAGGCAACATGAACACTGAAGCTTTCTTT.

The CDR3 loop reads CASSLSGLHGGYTF. The CDR3 region has the DNA TGTGCCAGCAGCTTGAGTGGCCTCCATGGGGGCTACACCTTC. This sequence joins TRBV5-6 and TRBJ1-2; D remains ambiguous. CDR1 and CDR2 from the germline V gene are SGHDT and YYEEEE. V lost 1 base and J lost 8, with 15 bases in between. There are 14 residues in the CDR3.

This clonotype turned up a few times. The chain links TRBV12-3 or TRBV12-4 to TRBJ2-3; 16 nucleotides line up with TRBD2. The CDR3 is 20 amino acids. Unmatched junction bases numbered 13, after V lost 6 bases and J lost 1 base. CDR3 residues: CASRPPGLAGGPAGTDTQYF. The DNA of the CDR3 is TGTGCCAGCAGACCACCGGGACTAGCGGGAGGGCCGGCGGGCACAGATACGCAGTATTTT.

This chain links TRBV12-3 or TRBV12-4 with TRBJ2-5, with D possibly TRBD2 on 5 matching bases. The V gene lost 6 bases and the J gene lost 5 bases, with 16 bases spanning the gap. The CDR3 loop spans 14 amino acids. The CDR3 region has the DNA TGTGCCAGCAGCACTAGACCACCCGGGGAGACCCAGTACTTC. It translates to CASSTRPPGETQYF.

This clonotype was counted many times. The CDR3 DNA reads as TGTGCCAGCAGCCTATATAGAGAATCCTACGAGCAGTACTTC. Its translation is CASSLYRESYEQYF. J is TRBJ2-7 and V is TRBV14; D gene uncertain. Germline V gene data show CDR1 as SGHDN and CDR2 as FVKESK. V gave up 4 bases and J gave up 1 base, with 11 bases separating them. The CDR3 has 14 residues.

This chain links TRBV5-1 with TRBJ2-3, with D perhaps given as TRBD1 or TRBD2 (6 bases each). The V gene's germline CDR1 is SGHRS and CDR2 YFSETQ. This CDR3 region has 14 residues. Deletions cut 5 bases from V and 1 base from J, with 11 bases between. Here the CDR3 DNA reads TGCGCCAGCAGGCGGGACACACGCACAGATACGCAGTATTTT. As protein: CASRRDTRTDTQYF. Using reference TRBV5-1 and TRBJ2-3 for the parts outside the CDR3, the full variable domain is KAGVTQTPRYLIKTRGQQVTLSCSPISGHRSVSWYQQTPGQGLQFLFEYFSETQRNKGNFPGRFSGRQFSNSRSEMNVSTLELGDSALYLCASRRDTRTDTQYFGPGTRLTVL.

CDR3 loop: CASSQSDAGTNEKLFF. CDR3 coding DNA: TGTGCCAGCAGCCAGTCCGATGCAGGGACTAATGAAAAACTGTTTTTT. This rearrangement joins TRBV7-9 to TRBJ1-4, with a possible D match to TRBD1 (5 bases). The germline V gene encodes CDR1 SEHNR and CDR2 FQNEAQ (reference sequence). This CDR3 is built from 16 residues. Trimming left V 5 bases short and J 2 bases short, with 15 bases between.

This chain connects TRBV10-3 to TRBJ2-7; maybe TRBD2 (6 bases). The length of the CDR3 is 14 residues. V lost 3 bases, J lost 4 bases, and 13 bases lay in between. The V gene's germline CDR1 is ENHRY and CDR2 SYGVKD. The CDR3 DNA is TGTGCCATCAGTGAACCGGAGGGAGGATACGAGCAGTACTTC. Protein sequence: CAISEPEGGYEQYF.

CDR3 residues: CASSYSLNRGVNTEAFF. The CDR3 coding sequence is TGTGCCAGCAGTTACTCCCTTAACAGGGGCGTGAACACTGAAGCTTTCTTT. J is TRBJ1-1 and V is TRBV6-5, with 7 bases matching TRBD1. There are 17 residues in the CDR3. Germline-derived CDR1 and CDR2 are MNHEY and SVGAGI. The trim removed 0 bases at V and 0 bases at J, leaving 7 bases unmatched.

The rearrangement links TRBV5-4 to TRBJ2-7, with TRBD2 as a possible D gene (7 bases). Germline V gene sequence: CDR1 SGHNT, CDR2 YYREEE (reference sequence). Trimming took off 3 bases at V and 5 bases at J, with 30 bases between the two ends. The CDR3 covers 19 residues. The CDR3 nucleotides are TGTGCCAGCAGCTATTGGGGACGCTGGGGGGGGCAGGGGCTGCACGAGCAGTACTTC. The encoded protein is CASSYWGRWGGQGLHEQYF.

This clonotype has just a few counts. V is TRBV14 and J is TRBJ2-7, with D maybe TRBD2 (6 bases). Per germline, CDR1 SGHDN and CDR2 FVKESK. The CDR3 covers 14 residues. Trimming took 4 bases from V and 3 from J, leaving 13 bases between them. CDR3 region: CASSPNLASYEQYF. The CDR3 nucleotides are TGTGCCAGCAGCCCTAATCTAGCGAGCTACGAGCAGTACTTC.

The chain recombines TRBV7-9 with TRBJ1-2; D is undetermined. This CDR3 is built from 12 residues. V shed 5 bases and J shed 4 bases, with 8 bases lying between them. Looked up from germline, CDR1 is SEHNR and CDR2 is FQNEAQ (reference sequence). The CDR3 DNA reads TGTGCCAGCAGCCCCCCGGTCTATGGCTACACCTTC. Translation: CASSPPVYGYTF.

This clonotype was seen at least ten times. This sequence joins TRBV27 and TRBJ2-3; D call uncertain. V was shortened by 3 bases and J by 0 bases, with 10 bases between the two germline ends. The germline CDR1 and CDR2 sequences are MNHEY and SMNVEV (reference sequence). The CDR3 extends over 15 amino acids. The CDR3 loop reads CASSFLPISTDTQYF. In nucleotides, the CDR3 is TGTGCCAGCAGTTTTCTTCCTATTAGCACAGATACGCAGTATTTT.

CDR3 residues: CASSFSDSSYEQYF. In nucleotides, the CDR3 is TGTGCCAGCAGCTTTTCGGACAGCTCCTACGAGCAGTACTTC. This chain links TRBV13 with TRBJ2-7; D is possibly TRBD1 (6 bases). Trimming pared 3 bases from V and 0 bases from J, leaving 9 bases between. The CDR3 is 14 residues long. CDR1 PRHDT and CDR2 FYEKMQ come from the germline V gene (reference sequence).

The chain uses TRBV29-1 and TRBJ2-7; D not resolved. The CDR3 is made up of 14 amino acids. V dropped 4 bases and J dropped 3 bases, with 16 bases sitting between them. The germline CDR1 and CDR2 sequences are SQVTM and ANQGSEA. This CDR3 reads CSVVPPEENYEQYF. Written as DNA, the CDR3 is TGCAGCGTTGTCCCCCCCGAGGAAAACTACGAGCAGTACTTC.

A note on this clonotype: The junction and the germline gene differ at one end; a read error may be behind it. The chain recombines TRBV28 with TRBJ2-2; D may be TRBD1 (6 bases). Germline CDR1 is MDHEN and CDR2 is SYDVKM. The CDR3 covers 15 residues. CDR3 protein: CASRFPKGDTGELSF. The CDR3 nucleotides are TGTGCCAGCAGATTCCCCAAGGGGGACACCGGGGAGCTGTCTTTT. Variable domain in full (rest from reference TRBV28 and TRBJ2-2): DVKVTQSSRYLVKRTGEKVFLECVQDMDHENMFWYRQDPGLGLRLIYFSYDVKMKEKGDIPEGYSVSREKKERFSLILESASTNQTSMYLCASRFPKGDTGELSFGEGSRLTVL.